This T cell receptor (beta chain) is from a study of Graves' ophthalmopathy and Graves' hyperthyroidism (dated by TCRdb to 2016 to 2018). Concerning the study at large: Peripheral blood was collected at initial diagnosis, before any treatment. TCR beta repertoire signatures were used to distinguish Graves' ophthalmopathy from Graves' hyperthyroidism and to predict progression to ophthalmopathy. In total, approximately 130 blood samples were TCR-sequenced: 43 ophthalmopathy, approximately 80 hyperthyroidism and approximately 17 hyperthyroidism-to-ophthalmopathy patients. A discovery set of 95 to 100 patients (around 40 ophthalmopathy, 57 stable hyperthyroidism) was enrolled to explore V-J signatures distinguishing ophthalmopathy from hyperthyroidism. The independent validation cohort included around 19 hyperthyroidism patients plus 17 patients who later progressed from hyperthyroidism to ophthalmopathy. In a handful of hyperthyroidism patients, the T-cell repertoire of thyroid tissue was compared with the T-cell repertoire of blood. Following sample collection, hyperthyroidism patients were given methimazole at a starting dose of 30 mg daily, and ophthalmopathy patients were given high-dose intravenous methylprednisolone. The research as a whole found: No statistical method was used to set the sample size in advance, and the investigators knew which group each participant was assigned to. Most expanded thyroid clonotypes with frequency above 0.001 were also detected in blood, suggesting blood repertoires may reflect the thyroid immune response. In cross-validation, the 13-signature model distinguished ophthalmopathy from stable hyperthyroidism with 85% to 90% sensitivity and approximately 81% specificity, and in the test set the corresponding values were around 80% and 75%. In validation, the model predicted ophthalmopathy progression with about 70% sensitivity and about 73% specificity; roughly 11 predicted patients were CT-confirmed with GO in a median of 6.5 months.

Ophthalmopathy patients had moderately to severely active disease, Clinical Activity Score of at least 3, NOSPECS grade of at least 4, and disease duration under 3 months. Anyone with other autoimmune diseases, uncontrolled infections, pregnancy or lactation was excluded from the study. Diagnosis was based on clinical symptoms, serum thyroxine, TRAb, thyroid ultrasound and orbital computed tomography. Ficoll-Paque density gradient centrifugation was used to isolate PBMCs from about 9 ml of fresh peripheral blood. Total RNA was extracted using Trizol reagent, and RNA quality was checked on an Agilent 2100 Bioanalyzer. From a lookup of the germline V gene, CDR1 and CDR2 are SGHAT and FQNNGV. Spanning cysteine to phenylalanine, the CDR3 consists of 16 amino acids. The kept DNA is CDR3 alone, 48 bases in frame from the first base. V is clipped by 3 bases and J by 5 bases, and the sequence between their germline boundaries is 14 bases long.

For repertoire sequencing, TCR beta CDR3 regions were amplified from RNA transcripts. HTBI primers and the Qiagen OneStep RT-PCR kit were used in a first-round RT-PCR, which was followed by a second-round multiplex PCR, size selection and purification. Libraries were sequenced on an Illumina HiSeq2000 using paired-end 100 bp reads. On the study's bioinformatics: SOAPnuke was used to process the reads, throwing out any read that had adapters, had uncalled bases, had a mean Phred below 15, or lacked an exact constant-primer or identifier match. High-quality paired reads were merged with COPE v1.2.5. Each unique nucleotide sequence was treated as a clonotype, and MiTCR v1.1 was used to align the clonotypes to the IMGT TRB V, D and J references. Only V-J combinations with frequency above 0.0001 were analysed, covering over 98% of repertoires. For each V-J combination, a TCR clonal expansion and chaos score was defined as F50 clonal expansion divided by the chaos observed in the TCRdist matrix. Welch's t-statistics and random forest were used to reduce the features to about a dozen V-J combinations, which were then used as input to a naive Bayes classifier. Thyroid-blood repertoire similarity was quantified with the Morisita-Horn index. TCRdb reprocessing: public reads trimmed at Q25 with fastp, clones called with MiXCR, in-frame beta chains kept. Rows with one shared CDR3 protein collapse into an entry with the most common genes and DNA. These V and J calls are TCRdb output, not the study's own analysis. A total of about 740,000 distinct CDR3 sequences appear in this sample, 35% to 50% of them only once. The ten most abundant clones make up about 40% of the sample.

This clonotype came up a few times. Its binding antigen is unknown. No much larger clonotype is one base removed from it; base qualities were not supplied. The chain links TRBV11-2 with TRBJ1-6; TRBD1 is possibly the D segment (6 matching bases). Sequencing input: peripheral blood. This TCR was sampled from an adult man with Graves' ophthalmopathy. The CDR3 here reads CASSFAWTAHNSPLHF. The bases read TGTGCCAGCAGCTTCGCGTGGACAGCCCATAATTCACCCCTCCACTTT.